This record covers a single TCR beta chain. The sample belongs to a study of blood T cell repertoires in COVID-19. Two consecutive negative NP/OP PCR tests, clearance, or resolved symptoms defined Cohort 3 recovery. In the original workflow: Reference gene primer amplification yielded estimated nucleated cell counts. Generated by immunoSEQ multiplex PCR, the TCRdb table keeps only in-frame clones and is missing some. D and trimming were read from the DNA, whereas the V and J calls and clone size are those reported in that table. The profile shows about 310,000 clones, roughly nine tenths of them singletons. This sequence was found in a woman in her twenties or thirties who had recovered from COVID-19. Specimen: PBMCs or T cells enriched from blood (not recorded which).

CDR3 bases: TGTGCCAGTAGTCCTACAGGGATCTCTGGAAACACCATATATTTT. Amino acid sequence: CASSPTGISGNTIYF. The chain uses TRBV19 and TRBJ1-3; D perhaps matches TRBD1 (6 bases). The V end was cut by 5 bases, the J end by 0 bases, with 11 bases between. This CDR3 contains 15 residues. The germline gives CDR1 LNHDA, CDR2 SQIVND (reference sequence).